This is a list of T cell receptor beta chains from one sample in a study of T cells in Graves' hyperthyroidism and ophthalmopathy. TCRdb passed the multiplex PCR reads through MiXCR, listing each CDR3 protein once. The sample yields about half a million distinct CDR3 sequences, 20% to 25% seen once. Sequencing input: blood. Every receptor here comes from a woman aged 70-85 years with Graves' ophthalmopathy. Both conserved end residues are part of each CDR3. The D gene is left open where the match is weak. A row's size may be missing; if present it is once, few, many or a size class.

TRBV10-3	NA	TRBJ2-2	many	TGTGCCATCAGTGTTTCGGGACAAACGAACACCGGGGAGCTGTTTTTT	CAISVSGQTNTGELFF
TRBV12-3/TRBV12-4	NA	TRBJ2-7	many	TGTGCCAGCAGGTATGGAGGACTCTACGAGCAGTACTTC	CASRYGGLYEQYF
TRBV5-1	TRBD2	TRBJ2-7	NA	TGCGCCATCACCTCCGGCGGGAGTGGAACCCACGAGCAGTACTTC	CAITSGGSGTHEQYF
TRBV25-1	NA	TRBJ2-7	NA	TGTGCCAGCAGTGAATCTTGGGGCTACGAGCAGTACTTC	CASSESWGYEQYF
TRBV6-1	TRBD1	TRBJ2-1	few	TGTGCCAGCAGACAGACAGGGAGCTCCTACAATGAGCAGTTCTTC	CASRQTGSSYNEQFF
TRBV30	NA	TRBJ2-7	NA	TGTGCCTGGAGCGGCCGACCGGGGACCTACGAGCAGTACTTC	CAWSGRPGTYEQYF
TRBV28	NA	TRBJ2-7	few	TGTGCCAGCAGCCCAACTCCTACCTACGAGCAGTACTTC	CASSPTPTYEQYF
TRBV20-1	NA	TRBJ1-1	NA	TGCAGTGCTAGGCCCGGGGCCCCCAACACTGAAGCTTTCTTT	CSARPGAPNTEAFF
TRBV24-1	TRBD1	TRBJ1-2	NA	TGCGCCACCAGTGAACCGGGACAGGGAAGTGGCTACACCTTC	CATSEPGQGSGYTF
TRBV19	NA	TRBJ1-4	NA	TGTGCCAGTAGTACCGGGGACACTGAAAAACTGTTTTTT	CASSTGDTEKLFF
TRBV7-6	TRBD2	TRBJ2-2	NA	TGTGCCAGCAGCTTAACTAGCGGGAGAGGCGGGGAGCTGTTTTTT	CASSLTSGRGGELFF
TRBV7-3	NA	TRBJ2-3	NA	TGTGCCAGCAGCTTAACAAGGCCGGGAGTGGGCACAGATACGCAGTATTTT	CASSLTRPGVGTDTQYF
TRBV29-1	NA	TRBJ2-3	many	TGCAGCGTTGGAGGGGCTACTAGCACAGATACGCAGTATTTT	CSVGGATSTDTQYF
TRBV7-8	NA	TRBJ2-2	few	TGTGCCAGCAGCCCTAGCGAGGGGCTGAACACCGGGGAGCTGTTTTTT	CASSPSEGLNTGELFF
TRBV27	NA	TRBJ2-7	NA	TGTGCCAGCAGTTCCCCGTTACTGAATCCCTACGAGCAGTACTTC	CASSSPLLNPYEQYF
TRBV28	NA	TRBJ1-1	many	TGTGCCAGCACCACGTTGGGGAACACTGAAGCTTTCTTT	CASTTLGNTEAFF
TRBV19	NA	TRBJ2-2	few	TGTGCCAGTAGTATAAAGGGGGCCGGGGAGCTGTTTTTT	CASSIKGAGELFF
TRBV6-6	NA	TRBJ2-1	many	TGTGCCAGCAGTTACTCGGCAGGCTCCTACAATGAGCAGTTCTTC	CASSYSAGSYNEQFF
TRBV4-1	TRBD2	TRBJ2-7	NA	TGCGCCAGCAGCCCCCTCACTAGCGGGACATCCAAGCAGTACTTC	CASSPLTSGTSKQYF
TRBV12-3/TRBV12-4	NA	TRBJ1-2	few	TGTGCCAGCAGTCCTGGACGGGGCTATGGCTACACCTTC	CASSPGRGYGYTF
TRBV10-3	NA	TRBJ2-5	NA	TGTGCCATCAGTAGCCCCCACCGGGAGACCCAGTACTTC	CAISSPHRETQYF
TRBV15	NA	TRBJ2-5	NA	TGTGCCACCAGCCCGGACGGATACCAAGAGACCCAGTACTTC	CATSPDGYQETQYF
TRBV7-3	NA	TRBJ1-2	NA	TGTGCCAGCAGCTTAACCCCAGGGTCTGGCTACACCTTC	CASSLTPGSGYTF
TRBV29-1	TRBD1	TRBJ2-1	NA	TGCAGCGTTGCTGCCGGGACAGGGGACAATGAGCAGTTCTTC	CSVAAGTGDNEQFF
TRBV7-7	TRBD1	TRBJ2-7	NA	TGTGCTAGCAGCCCTCTGACAGGGGGCTACGAGCAGTACTTC	CASSPLTGGYEQYF
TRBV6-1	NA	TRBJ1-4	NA	TGTGCCAGCAGTGACCGAGGGGGGCTTAATGAAAAACTGTTTTTT	CASSDRGGLNEKLFF
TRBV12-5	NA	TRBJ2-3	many	TGTGCTAGTGGTTTGGTAAGAGCAGATACGCAGTATTTT	CASGLVRADTQYF
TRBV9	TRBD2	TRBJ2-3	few	TGTGCCAGCAGCGTTTCTAGCGGGAGGGCCCGGGATACGCAGTATTTT	CASSVSSGRARDTQYF
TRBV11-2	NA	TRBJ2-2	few	TGTGCCAGCAGCTTAGTTGAGATAGGGGAGCTGTTTTTT	CASSLVEIGELFF
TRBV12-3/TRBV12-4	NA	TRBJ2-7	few	TGTGCCAGCAGTTGGGGGTTCGAGCAGTACTTC	CASSWGFEQYF
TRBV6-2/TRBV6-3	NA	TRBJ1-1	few	TGTGCCAGCAGACGGGAAGTGAGCACTGAAGCTTTCTTT	CASRREVSTEAFF
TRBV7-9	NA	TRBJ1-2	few	TGTGCCAGCAGCTTCGATCAGGGGTATGGCTACACCTTC	CASSFDQGYGYTF
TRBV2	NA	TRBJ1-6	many	TGTGCCAGCAGTCCCAGGAGGGGGAATTCACCCCTCCACTTT	CASSPRRGNSPLHF
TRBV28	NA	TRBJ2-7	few	TGTGCCAGCAGTCACGGGAGTTCCGAGCAGTACTTC	CASSHGSSEQYF
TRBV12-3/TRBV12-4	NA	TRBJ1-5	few	TGTGCCAGCAGTTTATCTTACAATCAGCCCCAGCATTTT	CASSLSYNQPQHF
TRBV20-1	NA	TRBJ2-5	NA	TGCAGTGCTAGTTCGCACCCGGGAGAGACCCAGTACTTC	CSASSHPGETQYF
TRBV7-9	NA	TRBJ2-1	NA	TGTGCCAGCAGCTCCCAAGTGGTTGCATTTGGCTCCTACAATGAGCAGTTCTTC	CASSSQVVAFGSYNEQFF
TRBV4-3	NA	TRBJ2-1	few	TGCGCCAGCAGCCAAGAAGTTGGGCTTGGGCAGTTCTTC	CASSQEVGLGQFF
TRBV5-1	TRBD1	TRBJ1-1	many	TGCGCCAGCAGCCTCCGGACAGGCGCTAACACTGAAGCTTTCTTT	CASSLRTGANTEAFF
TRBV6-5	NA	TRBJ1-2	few	TGTGCCAGCAGTTACTCGAAAGGGAATGGCTACACCTTC	CASSYSKGNGYTF
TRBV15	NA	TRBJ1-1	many	TGTGCCACCAGCAGAGTTCGACAGAACACTGAAGCTTTCTTT	CATSRVRQNTEAFF
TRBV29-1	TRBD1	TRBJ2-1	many	TGCAGCGTTGTTTCAGGGGGCAACAATGAGCAGTTCTTC	CSVVSGGNNEQFF
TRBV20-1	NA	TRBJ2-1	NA	TGCAGTGCTAGAGGGGCTAGCCGGGTGGATGAGCAGTTCTTC	CSARGASRVDEQFF
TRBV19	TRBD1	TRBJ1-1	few	TGTGCCAGTAGGCACAGGGGGAGGAACACTGAAGCTTTCTTT	CASRHRGRNTEAFF
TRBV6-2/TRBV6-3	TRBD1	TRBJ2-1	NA	TGTGCCAGCAGCGATCAGGGGGCTGCCTACAATGAGCAGTTCTTC	CASSDQGAAYNEQFF
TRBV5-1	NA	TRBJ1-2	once	TGCGCCAGCAGCTTACAGGCGTTCTATGGCTACACCTTC	CASSLQAFYGYTF
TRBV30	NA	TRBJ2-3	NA	TGTGCCTGGAGTACTGGGGATTATAGCACAGATACGCAGTATTTT	CAWSTGDYSTDTQYF
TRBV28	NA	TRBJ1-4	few	TGTGCCAGCAGGGTCACGTCCCCGGAAAAACTGTTTTTT	CASRVTSPEKLFF
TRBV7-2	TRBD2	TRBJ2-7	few	TGTGCCAGCAGCCTCAGTTTAGCGGGAGGGCCCTACGAGCAGTACTTC	CASSLSLAGGPYEQYF
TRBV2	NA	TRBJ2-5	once	TGTGCCAGCAGTAACCCCCAAGAGACCCAGTACTTC	CASSNPQETQYF
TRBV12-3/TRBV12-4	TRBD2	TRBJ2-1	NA	TGTGCCAGCAGGGGCGGGGGTAGCTCCTACAATGAGCAGTTCTTC	CASRGGGSSYNEQFF
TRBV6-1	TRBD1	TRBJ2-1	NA	TGTGCCAGCACTCCACGACAGGGGGAAAGGCATTACAATGAGCAGTTCTTC	CASTPRQGERHYNEQFF
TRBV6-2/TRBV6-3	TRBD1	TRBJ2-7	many	TGTGCCAGCAACAGGAAAGGGACAGGGAACGAGCAGTACTTC	CASNRKGTGNEQYF
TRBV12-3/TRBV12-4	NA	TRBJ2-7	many	TGTGCCAGCACCCCAGGTTATCGACGGGACGTATCCTACGAGCAGTACTTC	CASTPGYRRDVSYEQYF
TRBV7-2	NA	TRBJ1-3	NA	TGTGCCAGCAGCCTCCTGTCCCCGAGAAACACCATATATTTT	CASSLLSPRNTIYF